This T cell receptor beta chain was captured in a study of molecular identifiers for immune sequencing clone quantification. Using its own MiXCR run on the PCR reads, TCRdb lists one record per CDR3 protein. Counted here are more than 550,000 distinct CDR3 sequences, 25% occurring once; the ten biggest clones make up roughly 0.83%. Per germline, CDR1 SGDLS and CDR2 YYNGEE. The CDR3 extends over 14 amino acids. The V end was cut by 3 bases, the J end by 4 bases, with 13 bases between. The sequence was obtained from a human donor in good health. Some libraries in this study had Jurkat cell RNA spiked in. Sequenced: naive CD8+ T cells from blood, with Jurkat cell RNA spiked in. Subset described: FACS-sorted CD8+CD4-CCR7+CD45RA+ naive T cells. V gene TRBV9 combines with J gene TRBJ1-1; D gene uncertain. CDR3 amino acids: CASSAGGMGTEAFF. CDR3 DNA: TGTGCCAGCAGCGCTGGAGGGATGGGCACTGAAGCTTTCTTT.